Here is one T cell receptor (beta chain) with its context. These data originate in a study of PD-L1 blockade in urothelial cancer. TCRdb keeps only in-frame clones here, not all; method: immunoSEQ multiplex PCR. In the table there are about 82,000 clones, 90% of which are singletons. V was cut by 2 bases and J by 3 bases, with 14 bases left in between. This CDR3 is 16 amino acids long. Germline CDR1 and CDR2: SGHTA and FQGTGA. The sample in question was PBMCs, obtained around atezolizumab (anti-PD-L1) treatment. The receptor comes from a man aged 60 to 69 with urothelial cancer. The rearrangement links TRBV7-3 to TRBJ1-5; TRBD1 might be the D (6 bases). DNA for the CDR3: TGTGCCAGCAGCTTAGGAGGCCAGGGGCACAATCAGCCCCAGCATTTT. Its protein product is CASSLGGQGHNQPQHF.